The TCR beta chain under discussion was sequenced for a study of blood T cell repertoires in COVID-19 (dated by TCRdb to about 2020). Some background on the complete study: Collaborator samples came from the United States, Italy and Spain and covered acute and convalescent phases of COVID-19. The material from the prospective study consisted of cDNA or gDNA derived from T cells, B-cell-depleted T cells, or PBMCs. Where available, HLA class I and class II types were taken from metadata supplied by the sample provider and were not determined by assay-based typing. Sample metadata almost always included a de-identified subject ID, COVID-19 status, age in years and sex. Samples came from the ongoing ImmuneRACE study (first 160 participants) plus 1,254 subjects from 6 global collaborators. The dataset comprised deeply sampled blood TCRbeta repertoires from subjects exposed to, actively infected with, or recovered from COVID-19. The repertoires were released in a freely available public database intended as a resource for research on the immune response to SARS-CoV-2.

Looking up the germline V gene yields CDR1 MDHEN and CDR2 SYDVKM. The CDR3 numbers 18 residues from cysteine through phenylalanine. Only the CDR3 region is kept as DNA, spanning 54 bases read in frame from base 1. The junction shows trimming of 3 bases on V and 4 bases on J, and the gene matches do not reach 17 bases of it. A second Seattle source provided samples from volunteer blood donors who had recovered from COVID-19. The collaborating institutions used their own protocols to collect whole blood in K2EDTA tubes. For TCRbeta analysis, collaborators shipped samples as frozen whole blood, isolated PBMCs, or DNA extracted from either of those sample types. Broad study findings and their caveats: The quantity of clinical and demographic metadata differed by source and by participant and was supplied without curation.

TCRbeta CDR3 regions were amplified from genomic DNA using the immunoSEQ Assay, a bias-controlled multiplex PCR. Processing in the source paper ran as follows. Within the assay, amplification of reference gene primers was used to estimate how many nucleated cells each sample contained. To quantify the absolute abundance of each unique TCRbeta CDR3 rearrangement, sequence reads were collapsed and filtered. Productive Simpson clonality was computed per sample as the square root of Simpson's diversity index over productive rearrangements. Imported from immuneACCESS, the table was reduced by TCRdb to in-frame sequences with V and J called. These copies leave out some clones; in studies compared against another copy, an unresolved V gene accounts for under half, and the cause of the remainder is not known. The V and J calls and clone size come from that table; D and trimming were worked out from the DNA. The sample table contains fewer than 300,000 clones; only one count was recorded for roughly four fifths of them. The ten largest clones capture around a tenth of the sample.

This clone was seen just once. No antigen is known for it. No base-level quality is on record; no much larger clone is a single base apart. This chain joins TRBV28 to TRBJ2-7; 8 central nucleotides agree with TRBD2. The sequencing sample was made of peripheral blood. The source is a woman between 50 and 59 years old who had recovered from COVID-19. The encoded CDR3 is CASSFVSGSGTTHYEQYF. The DNA sequence is given as TGTGCCAGCAGTTTTGTGAGCGGGAGCGGAACAACTCATTACGAGCAGTACTTC.